The 19 T cell receptor beta chains reported below all come from one sample, sequenced in a study of post-analysis software for immune sequencing data. Study-wide results and limits: Patients used four to six TRBV segments, including TRBV5-6, TRBV5-1 and TRBV20-1, more often than controls.

No antigen has been identified for these receptors. Libraries were made from TCR beta cDNA, and they carried unique molecular identifiers. TCRdb passed the PCR reads through MiXCR, listing each CDR3 protein once. Of around 200,000 distinct CDR3 sequences in the sample, 29% are singletons; the top ten hold about 3.4%. Sequences were obtained from blood. Receptors originate from a girl under 18 with multiple sclerosis.

In this sample, this clonotype turned up many times. V usage is TRBV20-1 and J usage is TRBJ2-7, with TRBD1 matching 8 bases. Per the germline V gene, CDR1 is DFQATT and CDR2 is SNEGSKA (reference sequence). The CDR3 has 16 amino acids. With 2 bases clipped from V and 4 bases from J, the junction kept 13 bases outside the gene matches. This chain's CDR3 is CSARWYNGQGSYEQYF. Here the CDR3 DNA reads TGCAGTGCTAGATGGTATAATGGACAGGGCTCGTACGAGCAGTACTTC.

On this clonotype itself: This may be a read error: a much more frequent sequence differs by one nucleotide. V usage is TRBV2 and J usage is TRBJ2-5; the match to TRBD1 covers 11 bases. Germline CDR1 SNHLY, CDR2 FYNNEI. The CDR3 totals 15 residues. This CDR3 reads CTSTMDRGRYETQYF. CDR3 DNA: TGTACCAGCACCATGGACAGGGGGCGATATGAGACCCAGTACTTC.

The chain has TRBV2 and TRBJ2-7; 9 positions agree with TRBD2. CDR3 length equals 14 residues. Germline values: CDR1 SNHLY, CDR2 FYNNEI. After removal of 8 bases from V and 6 bases from J, the junction contained 11 bases not matched to a gene. For the CDR3, the DNA is TGTGCCAGCCGAGGGACTAGCCGAGCGCGCGAGCAGTACTTC. It specifies CASRGTSRAREQYF.

As for this clonotype: No conserved phenylalanine or tryptophan is present at the end of the CDR3, so a read error is the likely explanation. V is TRBV4-1 and J is TRBJ2-7, with D possibly TRBD1 on 5 matching bases. Per the germline V gene, CDR1 is MGHRA and CDR2 is YSYEKL. The V end lost 1 base, the J end lost 2 bases, and 9 bases lay between the germline ends. The CDR3 has 14 amino acids. The CDR3 sequence: CASSQGGAPYEQYL. DNA of the CDR3: TGCGCCAGCAGCCAAGGTGGGGCCCCCTACGAGCAGTACTTA.

This chain uses TRBV5-1 with TRBJ2-1, with TRBD2 matching 8 bases. V lost 0 bases to trimming and J lost 6 bases; unmatched junction nucleotides: 2. Looked up from germline, CDR1 is SGHRS and CDR2 is YFSETQ. The CDR3 length is 14 residues. CDR3 residues: CASSLAGRGNEQFF. CDR3 sequence (DNA): TGCGCCAGCAGCTTGGCCGGGAGGGGCAATGAGCAGTTCTTC.

This clonotype was found a few times. V usage is TRBV5-1 and J usage is TRBJ2-3, with 15 positions matching TRBD2. Germline lookup yields CDR1 SGHRS and CDR2 YFSETQ. The CDR3 consists of 15 residues. V lost 2 bases and J lost 6; bases outside the gene matches: 1. The CDR3, as DNA: TGCGCCAGCAGCTTAGGACTAGCGGGGGGGGATACGCAGTATTTT. Translation: CASSLGLAGGDTQYF.

The sample holds a few counts of this clonotype. The J gene is TRBJ1-6, the V gene TRBV5-6; possibly TRBD1 for D (5 bases). Trimming took 4 bases from V and 10 from J, leaving 18 bases between them. CDR1 and CDR2 from the germline V gene are SGHDT and YYEEEE. This CDR3 has 15 residues. The CDR3 region is CASSPVSGTGSPLHF. The CDR3 DNA is TGTGCCAGCAGCCCGGTCTCCGGGACCGGCTCACCCCTCCACTTT.

The table lists this clonotype with a few counts. In DNA form, the CDR3 reads TGTGCCAGCAGTGATGCGGGCGGATGTACAGAGCAGTTCTTC. Its translation: CASSDAGGCTEQFF. The V gene is TRBV2, the J gene TRBJ2-1, with D perhaps matching TRBD2 (5 bases). CDR1 is SNHLY and CDR2 is FYNNEI in the germline V gene. This CDR3 spans 14 amino acids. V was shortened by 3 bases and J by 10 bases, with 16 bases between the two germline ends.

The V gene is TRBV28, the J gene TRBJ2-2; TRBD2 is a possible D gene (5 bases). This CDR3 has 16 amino acids. The ends were cut back, 6 bases at V and 3 bases at J, with 17 bases in the middle. Germline-derived CDR1 and CDR2 are MDHEN and SYDVKM. The CDR3 region has the DNA TGTGCCAGCAGCCCCCACCTGACTATTTACACCGGGGAGCTGTTTTTT. It yields the protein CASSPHLTIYTGELFF.

This clonotype has a handful of counts. The chain uses TRBV2 and TRBJ1-5; D is unresolved. Trimming left V 2 bases short and J 6 bases short, with 11 bases between. Germline V gene data show CDR1 as SNHLY and CDR2 as FYNNEI. The length of the CDR3 is 14 residues. The CDR3, as DNA: TGTGCCAGCAGTGAATCGCCGGGCGGTCAGCCCCAGCATTTT. Its translation is CASSESPGGQPQHF.

In its sample, this clonotype was seen many times. This chain uses TRBV20-1 with TRBJ2-7, with 7 positions matching TRBD1. Germline CDR1 DFQATT, CDR2 SNEGSKA (reference sequence). V gave up 0 bases and J gave up 2 bases; unmatched junction bases: 4. The CDR3 contains 14 residues. CDR3 sequence reads: CSARDDRDAYEQYF. The DNA for the CDR3 is TGCAGTGCTAGAGATGACAGGGATGCCTACGAGCAGTACTTC.

There are a few counts of this clonotype. V usage is TRBV20-1 and J usage is TRBJ2-3, with 12 bases that match TRBD2. Germline CDR1 is DFQATT and CDR2 is SNEGSKA (reference sequence). The CDR3 spans 15 residues. The J segment lost 5 bases and the V segment lost 5 bases, leaving 8 bases of the junction unmatched. CDR3 region: CSAGASGREIDTQYF. In nucleotides, the CDR3 is TGCAGTGCTGGAGCTAGCGGGAGGGAGATAGATACGCAGTATTTT.

Only a few counts were recorded for this clonotype. J is TRBJ1-1 and V is TRBV30; D might be TRBD1 (6 bases). V shed 3 bases and J shed 8 bases, with 16 bases lying between them. The CDR3 runs to 13 residues. Per germline, CDR1 GTSNPN and CDR2 SVGIG (reference sequence). The DNA for the CDR3 is TGTGCCTGGAGCCTGGACAGTATCGACGAAGCTTTCTTT. It specifies CAWSLDSIDEAFF.

DNA of the CDR3: TGTGCCAGTAGTATAGTGTTTCGGGAGAGCAATCAGCCCCAGCATTTT. Translation: CASSIVFRESNQPQHF. This chain links TRBV19 with TRBJ1-5, with D hard to call. CDR1 is LNHDA, CDR2 SQIVND, per germline (reference sequence). The CDR3 contains 16 residues. V lost 1 base, J lost 1 base, and 11 bases lay in between.

This clonotype was recorded a few times. The rearrangement joins TRBV21-1 to TRBJ2-2. TRBV21-1 is shown as a pseudogene. The CDR3 loop spans 15 amino acids. CDR3 amino acids: CASSKTGSFTGELFF. The CDR3 DNA reads TGTGCCAGCAGCAAAACGGGAAGTTTCACCGGGGAGCTGTTTTTT.

This clonotype was counted a few times. Written as DNA, the CDR3 is TGTGCCACCAGGGGGTTTGGTGGGGGCCCCTACGAGCAGTACTTC. Translation gives CATRGFGGGPYEQYF. The rearrangement joins TRBV28 to TRBJ2-7; 7 nucleotides line up with TRBD1. The CDR3 is 15 residues long. With V trimmed by 10 bases and J by 2 bases, 14 bases remained unmatched. Germline lookup yields CDR1 MDHEN and CDR2 SYDVKM.

The rearrangement joins TRBV7-2 to TRBJ2-1; TRBD2 aligns across 12 bases. The J segment lost 13 bases and the V segment lost 4 bases, leaving 11 bases of the junction unmatched. The CDR3 totals 15 residues. Germline V gives CDR1 SGHTA, CDR2 FQGNSA. The CDR3 DNA sequence: TGTGCCAGCAGCTGGCGACTAGCGGGAGAGGAGACCCAGTTCTTC. Translated, it gives CASSWRLAGEETQFF.

With regard to this clonotype: The junction shows a germline mismatch at one end, possibly a read error. The V gene is TRBV6-2 or TRBV6-3, the J gene TRBJ2-1; D is unresolved. Germline assignment: CDR1 MNHEY and CDR2 SVGEGT. This CDR3 has 14 residues. The CDR3 region is CACSYGWGRNEQFF. The DNA for the CDR3 is TGTGCCTGCAGTTACGGCTGGGGTAGGAATGAGCAGTTCTTC.

This clonotype turned up a few times. This chain joins TRBV4-1 and TRBJ1-5, with TRBD1 identical over 9 bases. The germline CDR1 and CDR2 sequences are MGHRA and YSYEKL. The CDR3 is 16 amino acids. The V gene end was trimmed by 4 bases and the J gene end by 15 bases; junction bases not matched to a gene: 19. The CDR3 DNA sequence: TGCGCCAGCAGCCGCGCCCCCGGGACAGGGCCTTCCTGGGCGCATTTT. Protein product: CASSRAPGTGPSWAHF.